Each of the 8 T cell receptor beta chains below was sequenced from the same sample in a study of T cell changes during pregnancy in multiple sclerosis. TCRdb's table, derived via immunoSEQ multiplex PCR, lists solely in-frame clones and lacks some. The sample holds around 40,000 clones, around 92% seen once. The sample consisted of CD4+ T cells from peripheral blood mononuclear cells, taken in the third trimester of pregnancy. These TCRs come from a female donor with multiple sclerosis, enrolled in a pregnancy study.

This rearrangement joins TRBV7-2 to TRBJ2-1, with D tentatively TRBD2 (6 bases). Per the germline V gene, CDR1 is SGHTA and CDR2 is FQGNSA. CDR3 length: 16 residues. V was pared by 6 bases and J by 0 bases, with 15 bases between. CDR3 in DNA: TGTGCCAGCAGTTCTAGCGTCACGAGCTCCTACAATGAGCAGTTCTTC. Translating gives CASSSSVTSSYNEQFF.

The V and J genes are TRBV18 and TRBJ2-1, with 10 bases fitting TRBD2. The germline V gene encodes CDR1 KGHSH and CDR2 LQKENI. V gave up 6 bases and J gave up 0 bases; unmatched junction bases: 11. The length of the CDR3 is 18 residues. CDR3 DNA: TGTGCCAGCTCGCGGACTAGCGGTTCAGCAAGCTCCTACAATGAGCAGTTCTTC. This translates into CASSRTSGSASSYNEQFF.

J is TRBJ2-7 and V is TRBV5-8; D might be TRBD2 (6 bases). The germline V and J ends were trimmed by 0 bases and 6 bases, with 13 bases remaining between them. CDR3 size: 14 residues. Germline V lookup: CDR1 SGHTS, CDR2 YDEGEE. The CDR3 coding sequence is TGTGCCAGCAGCTTGGTCCGGGAGACTGGCGAGCAGTACTTC. Its translation: CASSLVRETGEQYF.

The chain joins TRBV7-6 to TRBJ2-1; 8 bases are shared with TRBD2. Per germline, CDR1 SGHVS and CDR2 FNYEAQ. V lost 5 bases, J lost 1 base, and 10 bases stayed unmatched. The CDR3 is 17 amino acids. CDR3 region: CASSEQAGGPSYNEQFF. The CDR3 DNA follows: TGTGCCAGCAGCGAGCAGGCGGGAGGCCCATCCTACAATGAGCAGTTCTTC.

This chain uses TRBV7-2 with TRBJ2-5; 8 nucleotides line up with TRBD2. This CDR3 spans 15 amino acids. J gave up 4 bases and V 5 bases, and 9 bases lay outside the gene matches. Germline V gene lookup returns CDR1 SGHTA and CDR2 FQGNSA. CDR3 residues: CASSPRAGGGETQYF. In DNA, the CDR3 is TGTGCCAGCAGCCCCAGGGCCGGGGGGGGAGAGACCCAGTACTTC.

V gene TRBV7-2 combines with J gene TRBJ2-2; no firm D call. CDR1 SGHTA and CDR2 FQGNSA come from the germline V gene. The CDR3 runs to 15 residues. Trimming took off 5 bases at V and 6 bases at J, with 16 bases between the two ends. The CDR3 loop reads CASSLPAEFAGELFF. As DNA, the CDR3 is TGTGCCAGCAGCCTACCTGCGGAGTTCGCCGGGGAGCTGTTTTTT.

This chain uses TRBV18 with TRBJ2-2, with 8 bases lining up with TRBD1. The CDR3 length is 16 residues. Germline values: CDR1 KGHSH, CDR2 LQKENI. After removal of 3 bases from V and 6 bases from J, the junction contained 9 bases not matched to a gene. In DNA, the CDR3 is TGTGCCAGCTCACCCACCCGACCAGGGGGCTCCGGGGAGCTGTTTTTT. Translated, it gives CASSPTRPGGSGELFF.

The rearrangement joins TRBV10-3 to TRBJ2-7; TRBD1 is a possible D gene (5 bases). The CDR3 is 14 residues long. With 6 bases removed from V and 4 bases from J, the gap between germline ends came to 16 bases. Germline V gene data show CDR1 as ENHRY and CDR2 as SYGVKD. The CDR3 sequence: CAIRSPGIRYEQYF. The DNA for the CDR3 is TGTGCCATCAGATCACCAGGGATCAGGTACGAGCAGTACTTC.